This T cell receptor beta chain was recorded in a study of OX40 agonist ivuxolimab in advanced cancers. Study-level information: Ivuxolimab is a fully human IgG2 antibody that activates OX40 (CD134).

A word on this clone: Its antigen is unidentified.

Between the trimmed V and J ends, which lost 3 bases and 2 bases, there was a span of 18 bases. CDR1 and CDR2 (germline): MNHEY, SMNVEV (reference sequence). This CDR3 is 17 amino acids long. Notes on the study in general: Part of the nonresponder group also had normalized T-cell clonal expansion that was low. Both blood CD4+ and CD8+ T cells showed clonal growth by week 6 at 0.1 to 3.0 mg/kg.

Some clones are missing from TCRdb's copy, which holds only in-frame ones; the method was immunoSEQ multiplex PCR. Here the sample spans about 62,000 clones, about 92% being singletons. The TCR originated in an adult with an advanced solid tumor such as melanoma, head and neck, liver or kidney cancer. Material: CD4+ or CD8+ T cells sorted from blood, obtained in a trial of the OX40 agonist ivuxolimab. The chain carries TRBV27 and TRBJ2-3, with a tentative D call TRBD1 (5 bases). CDR3 nucleotide sequence: TGTGCCAGCAGTTTCTCGACAGTTACACCTTTCACAGATACGCAGTATTTT. This sequence encodes CASSFSTVTPFTDTQYF.